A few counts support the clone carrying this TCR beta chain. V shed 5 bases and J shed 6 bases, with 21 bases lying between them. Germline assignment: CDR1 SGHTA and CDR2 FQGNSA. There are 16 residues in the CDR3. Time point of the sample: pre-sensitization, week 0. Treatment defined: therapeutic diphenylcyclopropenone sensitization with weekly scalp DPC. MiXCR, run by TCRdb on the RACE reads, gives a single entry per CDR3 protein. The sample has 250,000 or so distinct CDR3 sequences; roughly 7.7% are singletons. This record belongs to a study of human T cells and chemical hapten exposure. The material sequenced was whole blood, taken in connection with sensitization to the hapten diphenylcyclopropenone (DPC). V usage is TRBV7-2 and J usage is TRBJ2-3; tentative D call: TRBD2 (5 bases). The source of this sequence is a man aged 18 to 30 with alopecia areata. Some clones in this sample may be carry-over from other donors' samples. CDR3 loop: CASSPPDGVIVDTQYF. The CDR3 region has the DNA TGTGCCAGCAGCCCTCCCGACGGGGTTATAGTGGATACGCAGTATTTT.